This TCR beta chain emerged from a study of PD-L1 blockade in urothelial cancer. As for the study in general: Samples came from 3 weeks, at the second dose, and 6 weeks into treatment. Across blood samples, T cells had a median count of approximately 130,000.

The table came from immunoSEQ multiplex PCR; TCRdb's copy has only in-frame clones and leaves some out. The sample lists tens of thousands of clones, around four fifths occurring once. With 1 base removed from V and 4 bases from J, the gap between germline ends came to 12 bases. The CDR3 extends over 14 amino acids. Germline-derived CDR1 and CDR2 are SGHRS and YFSETQ. Overall study results and limits: A pretreatment blood TCR clonality that fell below the median predicted better progression-free and overall survival.

Notes on this clone: Its target is not known.

Specified time point: pretreatment peripheral blood. Patients' cancers were locally advanced or metastatic urothelial carcinomas. Sequenced here: PBMCs, sampled around atezolizumab (anti-PD-L1) treatment. The source is a middle-aged man with urothelial cancer. The chain has TRBV5-1 and TRBJ2-7, with a tentative D call TRBD2 (6 bases). CDR3 nucleotide sequence: TGCGCCAGCAGCTTGAGACTAGTTAATTACGAGCAGTACTTC. Protein: CASSLRLVNYEQYF.